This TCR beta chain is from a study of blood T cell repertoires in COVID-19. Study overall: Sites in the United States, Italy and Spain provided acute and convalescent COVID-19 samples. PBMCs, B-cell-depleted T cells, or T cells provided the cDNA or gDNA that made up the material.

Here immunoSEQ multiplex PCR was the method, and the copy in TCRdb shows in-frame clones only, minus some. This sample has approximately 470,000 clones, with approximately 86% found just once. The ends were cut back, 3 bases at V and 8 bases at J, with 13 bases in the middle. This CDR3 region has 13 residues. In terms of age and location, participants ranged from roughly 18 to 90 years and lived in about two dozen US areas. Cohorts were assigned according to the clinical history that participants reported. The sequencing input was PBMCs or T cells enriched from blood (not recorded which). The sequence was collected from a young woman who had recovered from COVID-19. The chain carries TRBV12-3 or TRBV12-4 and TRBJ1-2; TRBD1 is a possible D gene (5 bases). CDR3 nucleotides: TGTGCCAGCAGTTTTTGGGGGAGGGGCGGCTACACCTTC. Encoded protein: CASSFWGRGGYTF.